This T cell receptor (beta chain) was sequenced in a study of spatial heterogeneity in lung cancer. This clonotype was seen many times. Each TCR cDNA molecule carried a unique molecular identifier. In TCRdb, the 5' RACE reads were re-called with MiXCR into one record per CDR3 protein. The sample carries more than 30,000 distinct CDR3 sequences, about 5.8% recorded once. The CDR3 spans 12 residues. The V end was cut by 1 base, the J end by 9 bases, with 10 bases between. Time point: sample taken at primary tumor resection. Extraction of whole RNA from tumor, nontumor lung or frozen PBMC preceded unsorted sequencing.

The rearrangement uses TRBV12-3 or TRBV12-4 and TRBJ2-7; D remains ambiguous. The source of this sequence is a male donor with early-stage non-small cell lung cancer. The sample consisted of PBMCs, taken at surgery. The CDR3 loop reads CASSLVPWGQYF. In nucleotides, the CDR3 is TGTGCCAGCAGTTTAGTCCCATGGGGGCAGTACTTC.